One sample yielded the 27 T cell receptor beta chains listed below, sequenced in a study of blood T cell repertoires in COVID-19. Here immunoSEQ multiplex PCR was the method, and the copy in TCRdb shows in-frame clones only, minus some. The profile shows about 90,000 clones, around 87% of them singletons. Input material: peripheral blood. Receptors were obtained from a human donor in a cohort sampled during active COVID-19.

This clone was seen a handful of times. One junction end disagrees with the germline gene, perhaps due to a read error. The J gene is TRBJ1-2, the V gene TRBV4-3, with D perhaps matching TRBD1 (6 bases). This CDR3 has 14 amino acids. CDR1 and CDR2 from the germline V gene are LGHNA and YSLEER. CDR3 in DNA: TGCGCCAGCAGTCCAGCACAGGGCGGTTATGACTACACCTTC. This encodes CASSPAQGGYDYTF.

The chain couples TRBV2 to TRBJ2-4, with TRBD1 matching over 9 bases. Germline loops: CDR1 SNHLY, CDR2 FYNNEI. Trimming at V came to 8 bases and at J to 7 bases, leaving 15 bases not matched to a gene. CDR3 size: 16 residues. The CDR3 DNA reads as TGTGCCAGCCGACCCCGAAGCGGGACAGGGCGGAACATTCAGTACTTC. Amino acid sequence: CASRPRSGTGRNIQYF.

This chain uses TRBV19 with TRBJ1-2; no definite D call. Germline V gives CDR1 LNHDA, CDR2 SQIVND (reference sequence). V was clipped by 6 bases and J by 3 bases, with 8 bases between them. The CDR3 has 12 amino acids. For the CDR3, the DNA is TGTGCCAGTAGCCCTTCGGACTATGGCTACACCTTC. It codes for CASSPSDYGYTF.

Only one count was recorded for this clone. The V gene is TRBV9, the J gene TRBJ2-1; a weak D match, TRBD2 (6 bases). CDR1 and CDR2 (germline): SGDLS, YYNGEE. V was shortened by 2 bases and J by 6 bases, with 18 bases between the two germline ends. The CDR3 loop spans 16 amino acids. The CDR3 nucleotides read TGTGCCAGCAGCGTGGCCGCGGGATCCGGCGCCAATGAGCAGTTCTTC. Amino acid sequence: CASSVAAGSGANEQFF.

This clone appeared many times. The DNA of the CDR3 is TGTGCCAGCAGTGAATTGGGGGGCACTGAAGCTTTCTTT. Its protein product is CASSELGGTEAFF. This rearrangement joins TRBV2 to TRBJ1-1; maybe TRBD1 (5 bases). From germline, CDR1 is SNHLY and CDR2 FYNNEI. With 2 bases removed from V and 4 bases from J, the gap between germline ends came to 8 bases. The CDR3 spans 13 residues.

The rearrangement uses TRBV16 and TRBJ1-5; a weak D match, TRBD1 (5 bases). V dropped 4 bases and J dropped 0 bases, with 7 bases sitting between them. The germline CDR1 and CDR2 sequences are KGHSY and FQNENV. CDR3 length: 14 amino acids. The chain's CDR3 is CASSRQYSNQPQHF. Here the CDR3 DNA reads TGTGCCAGCAGCCGACAGTATAGCAATCAGCCCCAGCATTTT.

The V call is TRBV4-2, the J call TRBJ1-1; no definite D call. V gave up 1 base and J gave up 3 bases, with 9 bases separating them. The CDR3 totals 14 residues. Germline V gene lookup returns CDR1 LGHNA and CDR2 YNFKEQ. CDR3 coding DNA: TGTGCCAGCAGCCAAGGGGCTGGTGACACTGAAGCTTTCTTT. Protein product: CASSQGAGDTEAFF.

The chain has TRBV2 and TRBJ1-5, with 12 bases lining up with TRBD1. Trimming cost V 5 bases and J 5 bases; bases outside gene matches: 4. The CDR3 loop spans 15 amino acids. Germline V gene sequence: CDR1 SNHLY, CDR2 FYNNEI. The CDR3 spells CASSRDRGPYQPQHF. CDR3 in DNA: TGTGCCAGCAGTCGGGACAGGGGGCCCTATCAGCCCCAGCATTTT.

The chain joins TRBV4-1 to TRBJ1-4, with unresolved D. The CDR3 length is 15 residues. Germline values: CDR1 MGHRA, CDR2 YSYEKL. Deletions cut 1 base from V and 4 bases from J, with 10 bases between. CDR3 in amino acids: CASSQVVQYNEKLFF. In DNA form, the CDR3 reads TGCGCCAGCAGCCAAGTGGTCCAGTATAATGAAAAACTGTTTTTT.

The J gene is TRBJ1-5, the V gene TRBV5-6; D gene ambiguous. The V gene lost 0 bases and the J gene lost 2 bases, with 15 bases spanning the gap. The CDR3 is 17 residues long. The V gene's germline CDR1 is SGHDT and CDR2 YYEEEE. The CDR3 here is CASSLGSGLKGNQPQHF. The CDR3 coding sequence is TGTGCCAGCAGCTTGGGTTCCGGGTTAAAAGGCAATCAGCCCCAGCATTTT.

The chain is built from TRBV7-9 and TRBJ2-1; D possibly corresponds to TRBD1 (5 bases). The CDR3 is made up of 13 amino acids. Trimming removed 1 base from V and 9 bases from J, with 10 bases in between. CDR1 SEHNR and CDR2 FQNEAQ come from the germline V gene (reference sequence). This chain's CDR3 is CASSLEGVGEQFF. In DNA, the CDR3 is TGTGCCAGCAGCTTAGAAGGGGTGGGTGAGCAGTTCTTC.

Of note for this clone: Mismatch with germline at one junction end may stem from a read error. This chain links TRBV4-2 with TRBJ1-1; weak D call: TRBD1 (5 bases). In germline, CDR1 is LGHNA, CDR2 YNFKEQ. This CDR3 is built from 14 residues. CDR3 nucleotide sequence: TGTGCCAGCAGCCAAGATGGGGCGGCGGACCGCCCCATTTTT. Amino acids: CASSQDGAADRPIF.

This clone was recorded once. The chain has TRBV11-2 and TRBJ2-7; 8 nucleotides line up with TRBD1. The V segment lost 4 bases and the J segment 4 bases; nucleotides outside the gene matches: 18. The germline gives CDR1 SGHAT, CDR2 FQNNGV. CDR3 length equals 18 residues. This chain's CDR3 is CASSSHHLMGDRSYEQYF. The CDR3 DNA sequence: TGTGCCAGCAGCTCCCACCATCTAATGGGGGACAGGTCTTACGAGCAGTACTTC.

This rearrangement joins TRBV3-1 (or the pseudogene TRBV3-2) to TRBJ2-3, with a tentative D call TRBD2 (5 bases). The CDR3 has 12 residues. Trimming left V 3 bases short and J 6 bases short, with 7 bases between. CDR1 is LGHDT and CDR2 is YNNKEL in the germline V gene (reference sequence). The CDR3: CASSQRDDTQYF. The CDR3, as DNA: TGTGCCAGCAGCCAGAGGGATGATACGCAGTATTTT.

The chain employs TRBV6-5 and TRBJ1-1; the D is unclear. Germline CDR1 MNHEY, CDR2 SVGAGI. Trimming removed 0 bases at V and 1 base at J, with 9 bases between. There are 15 residues in the CDR3. DNA of the CDR3: TGTGCCAGCAGTTACTCGCGGCCGTCGAACACTGAAGCTTTCTTT. Translation: CASSYSRPSNTEAFF.

The chain uses TRBV30 and TRBJ1-4, with D unresolved. The germline V and J ends were trimmed by 7 bases and 7 bases, with 13 bases remaining between them. Germline lookup yields CDR1 GTSNPN and CDR2 SVGIG (reference sequence). The CDR3 spans 12 residues. The CDR3 DNA is TGTGCCTTCCGGGAACCGTTTGAAAAACTGTTTTTT. This codes for CAFREPFEKLFF.

This clone was recorded a few times. This sequence joins TRBV3-1 (or the pseudogene TRBV3-2) and TRBJ2-2; weak D call: TRBD2 (5 bases). Trimming cost V 4 bases and J 6 bases, with 15 bases left between them. Per the germline V gene, CDR1 is LGHDT and CDR2 is YNNKEL (reference sequence). The CDR3 totals 15 residues. The CDR3 protein is CASSPRTAYAGELFF. The CDR3 bases are TGTGCCAGCAGCCCCCGGACTGCCTACGCCGGGGAGCTGTTTTTT.

This chain uses TRBV19 with TRBJ2-2, with 7 positions matching TRBD1. CDR1 is LNHDA and CDR2 is SQIVND in the germline V gene (reference sequence). The CDR3 loop spans 14 amino acids. Trimming cost V 9 bases and J 4 bases; bases outside gene matches: 8. CDR3 loop: CASSQAGGTGELFF. CDR3 bases: TGTGCCAGCTCTCAGGCAGGGGGCACCGGGGAGCTGTTTTTT.

The genes are TRBV4-1 and TRBJ1-5, with a possible D match to TRBD1 (5 bases). This CDR3 spans 18 amino acids. V was trimmed by 0 bases and J by 0 bases, leaving 15 bases between them. Germline V gene lookup returns CDR1 MGHRA and CDR2 YSYEKL. The CDR3 DNA reads TGCGCCAGCAGCCAAGAAGGAGGGAAGGGGACTAGCAATCAGCCCCAGCATTTT. This encodes CASSQEGGKGTSNQPQHF.

This clone was detected once. The V call is TRBV18, the J call TRBJ2-7; D possibly corresponds to TRBD2 (5 bases). CDR3 size: 14 residues. The V end lost 1 base, the J end lost 6 bases, and 13 bases lay between the germline ends. Per germline, CDR1 KGHSH and CDR2 LQKENI. CDR3 sequence reads: CASSPQAADGEQYF. DNA for the CDR3: TGTGCCAGCTCACCACAAGCGGCGGATGGCGAGCAGTACTTC.

V is TRBV10-3 and J is TRBJ2-2, with 7 bases lining up with TRBD2. Germline CDR1 reads ENHRY; CDR2 reads SYGVKD. This CDR3 is built from 15 residues. J gave up 2 bases and V 5 bases, and 5 bases lay outside the gene matches. This chain's CDR3 is CAISTSGTNTGELFF. In DNA, the CDR3 is TGTGCCATCAGTACAAGCGGGACCAACACCGGGGAGCTGTTTTTT.

The chain joins TRBV5-1 to TRBJ2-7; a weak D match, TRBD1 (6 bases). From germline, CDR1 is SGHRS and CDR2 YFSETQ. CDR3 length equals 14 residues. Between the trimmed V and J ends, which lost 4 bases and 1 base, there was a span of 12 bases. This CDR3 is CASSRPGQSYEQYF. As DNA, the CDR3 is TGCGCCAGCAGCCGGCCGGGACAATCCTACGAGCAGTACTTC.

V gene TRBV5-6 combines with J gene TRBJ1-1; D is perhaps TRBD1 (6 bases). CDR1 SGHDT and CDR2 YYEEEE come from the germline V gene. This CDR3 spans 15 amino acids. V was clipped by 5 bases and J by 0 bases, with 14 bases between them. The CDR3 loop reads CASSIQGYMNTEAFF. The CDR3 DNA reads as TGTGCCAGCAGTATACAGGGTTATATGAACACTGAAGCTTTCTTT.

In its sample, this clone was seen once. The CDR3 loop reads CASSTGAGRTYEQYF. The CDR3 DNA follows: TGTGCCAGCAGCACAGGGGCAGGGAGGACCTACGAGCAGTACTTC. This sequence joins TRBV6-6 and TRBJ2-7; D is possibly TRBD1 (7 bases). The germline V gene has CDR1 MNHNY and CDR2 SVGAGI (reference sequence). This CDR3 is built from 15 residues. V lost 6 bases and J lost 2, with 17 bases in between.

The V and J genes are TRBV5-1 and TRBJ1-6, with 7 bases lining up with TRBD1. Germline trimming cut 0 bases from V and 13 bases from J; bases unmatched to any gene: 10. The CDR3 length is 15 residues. Germline CDR1 is SGHRS and CDR2 is YFSETQ. CDR3 protein: CASSLGETGNFPLHF. The DNA for the CDR3 is TGCGCCAGCAGCTTGGGAGAGACAGGGAATTTTCCCCTCCACTTT. Using reference TRBV5-1 and TRBJ1-6 for the parts outside the CDR3, the full variable domain is KAGVTQTPRYLIKTRGQQVTLSCSPISGHRSVSWYQQTPGQGLQFLFEYFSETQRNKGNFPGRFSGRQFSNSRSEMNVSTLELGDSALYLCASSLGETGNFPLHFGNGTRLTVT.

J is TRBJ2-7 and V is TRBV7-2, with TRBD1 matching 8 bases. V was clipped by 5 bases and J by 0 bases; unmatched bases: 3. Germline-derived CDR1 and CDR2 are SGHTA and FQGNSA. The CDR3 totals 14 residues. CDR3 sequence (DNA): TGTGCCAGCAGCCGGGACAGGAGCTCCTACGAGCAGTACTTC. Translating it yields CASSRDRSSYEQYF.

The V gene is TRBV5-1, the J gene TRBJ2-7; D is perhaps TRBD1 (8 bases). Per germline, CDR1 SGHRS and CDR2 YFSETQ. This CDR3 has 15 residues. With 6 bases removed from V and 2 bases from J, the gap between germline ends came to 18 bases. In DNA form, the CDR3 reads TGCGCCAGCACCCGGGGGGCAGGGGGCACCTACGAGCAGTACTTC. Its protein product is CASTRGAGGTYEQYF. The variable domain in full, with the rest retrieved from reference TRBV5-1 and TRBJ2-7, is KAGVTQTPRYLIKTRGQQVTLSCSPISGHRSVSWYQQTPGQGLQFLFEYFSETQRNKGNFPGRFSGRQFSNSRSEMNVSTLELGDSALYLCASTRGAGGTYEQYFGPGTRLTVT.